The clone carrying this T cell receptor (beta chain) is deemed medium-sized. What it binds is unknown. These data belong to a study of neurological immune-mediated disorders. In TCRdb, the 5' RACE reads were re-called with MiXCR into one record per CDR3 protein. The top ten hold roughly 5% of the sample, which has some 25,000 distinct CDR3 sequences, approximately 13% seen once. The time point is: technical triplicate 1. Libraries from sorted cells used 900,000 to 1,000,000 T cells (CD4+ or CD8+). Per the germline V gene, CDR1 is SGHVS and CDR2 is FQNEAQ. This CDR3 is 13 amino acids long. V lost 4 bases, J lost 1 base, and 7 bases lay in between. Points from the study as a whole: The highest TCR clonal expansion occurred in HTLV-1-associated myelopathy; multiple sclerosis fell below healthy controls. No expanded-clone CDR3 amino acid sequence recurred across subjects, suggesting private TCR-beta repertoires.

Sequencing input: CD4+ T cells from blood. The V gene is TRBV7-8, the J gene TRBJ1-1, with unresolved D. The TCR originated in a female donor with HTLV-1-associated myelopathy (HAM/TSP). CDR3 coding DNA: TGTGCCAGCAGCTACCGACCGAACACTGAAGCTTTCTTT. Its translation is CASSYRPNTEAFF. Full variable domain (missing parts from reference TRBV7-8 and TRBJ1-1): GAGVSQSPRYKVAKRGQDVALRCDPISGHVSLFWYQQALGQGPEFLTYFQNEAQLDKSGLPSDRFFAERPEGSVSTLKIQRTQQEDSAVYLCASSYRPNTEAFFGQGTRLTVV.